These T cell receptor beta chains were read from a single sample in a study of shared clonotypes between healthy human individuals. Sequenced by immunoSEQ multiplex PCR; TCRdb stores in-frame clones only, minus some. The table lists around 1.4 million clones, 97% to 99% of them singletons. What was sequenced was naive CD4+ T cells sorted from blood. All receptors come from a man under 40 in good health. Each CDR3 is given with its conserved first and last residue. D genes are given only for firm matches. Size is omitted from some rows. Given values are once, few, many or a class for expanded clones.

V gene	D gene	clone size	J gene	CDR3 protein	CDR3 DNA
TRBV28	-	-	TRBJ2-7	CASSVRISSYEQYF	TGTGCCAGCAGTGTCCGTATATCCTCCTACGAGCAGTACTTC
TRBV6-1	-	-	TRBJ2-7	CASAPRSSYEQYF	TGTGCCAGCGCCCCGCGGAGCTCCTACGAGCAGTACTTC
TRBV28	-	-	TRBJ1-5	CASSFSVNQPQHF	TGTGCCAGCAGTTTCAGCGTGAATCAGCCCCAGCATTTT
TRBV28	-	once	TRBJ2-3	CASSFPDEPSTGRTDTQYF	TGTGCCAGCAGTTTCCCCGATGAGCCCTCGACAGGGAGGACGGATACGCAGTATTTT
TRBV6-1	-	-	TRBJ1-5	CASSATQPQHF	TGTGCCAGCAGTGCAACTCAGCCCCAGCATTTT
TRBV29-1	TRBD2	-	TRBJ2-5	CSVVGLAGGGETQYF	TGCAGCGTTGTCGGACTAGCGGGAGGAGGGGAGACCCAGTACTTC
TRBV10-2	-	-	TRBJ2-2	CASSKSPGELFF	TGCGCCAGCAGTAAGTCTCCCGGGGAGCTGTTTTTT
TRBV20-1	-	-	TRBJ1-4	CSIISNEKLFF	TGCAGTATTATAAGCAATGAAAAACTGTTTTTT
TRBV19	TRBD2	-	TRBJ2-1	CASSYTSASYNEQFF	TGTGCCAGTAGTTACACTAGCGCATCCTACAATGAGCAGTTCTTC
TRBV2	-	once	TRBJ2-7	CASRTESYEQYF	TGTGCCAGCAGGACAGAATCCTACGAGCAGTACTTC
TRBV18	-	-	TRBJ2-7	CASSPPQGTQYEQYF	TGTGCCAGCTCACCACCGCAAGGCACCCAATACGAGCAGTACTTC
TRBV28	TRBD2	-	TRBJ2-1	CASSFQRGYNEQFF	TGTGCCAGCAGTTTTCAGCGGGGTTACAATGAGCAGTTCTTC
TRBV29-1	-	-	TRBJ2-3	CSGSTGVGTDTQYF	TGCAGCGGATCAACGGGAGTTGGCACAGATACGCAGTATTTT
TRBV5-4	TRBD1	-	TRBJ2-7	CASSPGQGRYEQYF	TGTGCCAGCAGCCCCGGACAGGGTCGCTACGAGCAGTACTTC
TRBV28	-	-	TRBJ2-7	CASSFSVSYEQYF	TGTGCCAGCAGTTTTAGCGTTTCCTACGAGCAGTACTTC
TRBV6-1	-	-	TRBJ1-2	CASSEVLPQLYGYTF	TGTGCCAGCAGTGAAGTTTTACCGCAGCTCTATGGCTACACCTTC
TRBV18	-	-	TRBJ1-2	CASSPPGQGDSGYTF	TGTGCCAGCTCACCACCGGGGCAGGGAGATTCTGGCTACACCTTC
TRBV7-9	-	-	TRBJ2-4	CASSLGRENIQYF	TGTGCCAGCAGCTTGGGTCGCGAAAACATTCAGTACTTC
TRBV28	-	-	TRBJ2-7	CASSLGGHEQYF	TGTGCCAGCAGTTTAGGGGGCCACGAGCAGTACTTC
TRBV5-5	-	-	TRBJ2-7	CASAMGYEQYF	TGTGCCAGCGCAATGGGCTACGAGCAGTACTTC
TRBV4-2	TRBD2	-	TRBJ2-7	CASSQAEGLALYEQYF	TGTGCCAGCAGCCAAGCCGAGGGACTAGCCCTCTACGAGCAGTACTTC
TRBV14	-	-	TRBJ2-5	CASSGQRETQYF	TGTGCCAGCAGCGGACAGCGGGAGACCCAGTACTTC
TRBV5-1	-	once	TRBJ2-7	CASSLPLKGMPYEQYF	TGCGCCAGCAGCTTACCCCTTAAGGGGATGCCCTACGAGCAGTACTTC
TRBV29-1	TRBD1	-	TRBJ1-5	CSVLTGNQPQHF	TGCAGCGTACTGACAGGGAATCAGCCCCAGCATTTT
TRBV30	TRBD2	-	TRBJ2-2	CAWGKELAGGGELFF	TGTGCCTGGGGTAAAGAACTAGCGGGAGGCGGGGAGCTGTTTTTT
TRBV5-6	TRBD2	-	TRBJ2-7	CASRRWTSGSYEQYF	TGTGCCAGCCGCCGGTGGACTAGCGGGAGTTACGAGCAGTACTTC
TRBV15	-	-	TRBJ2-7	CATSRDRAVGEQYF	TGTGCCACCAGCAGAGATAGAGCCGTCGGCGAGCAGTACTTC
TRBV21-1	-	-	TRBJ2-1	CASSKPSLSGDPMRPRWFF	TGTGCCAGCAGCAAACCCTCCTTATCCGGGGACCCCATGCGTCCCCGCTGGTTCTTC
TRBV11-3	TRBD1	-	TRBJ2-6	CASSGQGSGANVLTF	TGTGCCAGCAGCGGACAGGGTAGTGGGGCCAACGTCCTGACTTTC
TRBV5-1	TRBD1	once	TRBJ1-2	CASSDGDRSYGYTF	TGCGCCAGCAGCGACGGGGACAGAAGCTATGGCTACACCTTC
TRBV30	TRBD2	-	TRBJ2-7	CAWTLPTSGSSYEQYF	TGTGCCTGGACCCTCCCGACTAGCGGGAGCTCCTACGAGCAGTACTTC
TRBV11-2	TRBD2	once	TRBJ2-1	CASSRGLAGAYQFF	TGTGCCAGCAGCCGGGGACTAGCGGGGGCATATCAGTTCTTC
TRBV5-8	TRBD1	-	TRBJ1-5	CASSWNRGGQPQHF	TGTGCCAGCAGCTGGAACAGGGGAGGTCAGCCCCAGCATTTT
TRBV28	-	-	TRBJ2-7	CASSFFRVHEQYF	TGTGCCAGCAGTTTTTTTAGGGTCCACGAGCAGTACTTC
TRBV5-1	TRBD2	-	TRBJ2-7	CASEPGTRGDEQYF	TGCGCCAGCGAACCCGGGACTAGAGGCGACGAGCAGTACTTC